These T cell receptor beta chains were read from a single sample in a study of blood T cell repertoires in COVID-19. This table comes from immunoSEQ multiplex PCR, and its TCRdb copy is limited to in-frame clones, with some not included. The top ten hold 15% to 19% of the sample, which has 65,000 to 75,000 clones, about 81% seen once. Sample: peripheral blood. The receptor source for this set is a man older than 75 with acute or convalescent COVID-19. CDR3s include the opening cysteine and the closing phenylalanine or tryptophan. Clone size is shown for a subset of rows, as once, few, many or a class of expanded clone.

V gene	J gene	clone size	CDR3 protein
TRBV2	TRBJ2-3	-	CASSEGLAGGSSTDTQYF
TRBV28	TRBJ2-2	-	CASKLSRADTGELFF
TRBV11-3	TRBJ2-1	-	CASSHTGTGGAGNEQFF
TRBV7-8	TRBJ1-4	few	CASSSEGALKLFF
TRBV19	TRBJ2-2	-	CASSSRQGYTGELFF
TRBV19	TRBJ2-7	-	CASSPTSASYEQYF
TRBV6-5	TRBJ2-1	-	CASTESSYNEQFF
TRBV3-1/TRBV3-2	TRBJ2-2	-	CASSHLGANTGELFF
TRBV18	TRBJ2-7	-	CASSFDRVKEQYF
TRBV9	TRBJ2-6	-	CASSALLGTGFMANVLTF
TRBV19	TRBJ1-2	-	CASSIGRGQGYTF
TRBV5-1	TRBJ1-5	-	CASSLGGASPQHF
TRBV2	TRBJ1-1	-	CASSEEGRAGAFF
TRBV29-1	TRBJ1-3	-	CSVVYRGTAGNTIYF
TRBV5-6	TRBJ1-5	-	CASSLAGASRPQHF
TRBV6-2/TRBV6-3	TRBJ2-7	-	CASSYRLLIAYEQYF
TRBV15	TRBJ1-4	-	CATSRGNGNLEKLFF
TRBV7-9	TRBJ1-2	-	CASSLVGAQRGYTF
TRBV6-5	TRBJ2-7	-	CASKGAYEQYF
TRBV24-1	TRBJ2-7	-	CATSALGLAGAMEQYF
TRBV6-5	TRBJ2-3	-	CASSYSWTASTDTQYF
TRBV5-4	TRBJ1-2	few	CASSLAGSDGYTF
TRBV5-1	TRBJ2-6	-	CASSFYRGSNSGANVLTF
TRBV6-5	TRBJ2-2	few	CAIHRLAGYTGELFF
TRBV12-5	TRBJ1-1	-	CASGLPREGAIAFF
TRBV6-5	TRBJ2-3	-	CAITDRGRATDTQYF
TRBV3-1/TRBV3-2	TRBJ1-1	-	CASSLWTGGFTEAFF
TRBV18	TRBJ2-3	-	CASSPVGVPDTQYF
TRBV6-2/TRBV6-3	TRBJ1-5	-	CASSPQGAGQPQHF
TRBV9	TRBJ2-7	few	CASSGRDYEQYF
TRBV19	TRBJ2-3	few	CASGGQGRYTQYF
TRBV7-3	TRBJ2-1	-	CASSLTIGQGVGEQFF